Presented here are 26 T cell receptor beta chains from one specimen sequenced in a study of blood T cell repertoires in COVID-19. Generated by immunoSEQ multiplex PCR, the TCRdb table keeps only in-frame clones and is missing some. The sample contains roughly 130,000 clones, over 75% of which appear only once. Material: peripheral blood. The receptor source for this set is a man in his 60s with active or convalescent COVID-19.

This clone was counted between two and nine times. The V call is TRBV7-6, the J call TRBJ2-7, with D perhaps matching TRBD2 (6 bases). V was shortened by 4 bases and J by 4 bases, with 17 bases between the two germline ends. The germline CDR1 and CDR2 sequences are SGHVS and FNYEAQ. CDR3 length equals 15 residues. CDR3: CASSSRDSRMYEQYF. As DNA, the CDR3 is TGTGCCAGCAGCTCCCGGGACTCCAGAATGTACGAGCAGTACTTC.

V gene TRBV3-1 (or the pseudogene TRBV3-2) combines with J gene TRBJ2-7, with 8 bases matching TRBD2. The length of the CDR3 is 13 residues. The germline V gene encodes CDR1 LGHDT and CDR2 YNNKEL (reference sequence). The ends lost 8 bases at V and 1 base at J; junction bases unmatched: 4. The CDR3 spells CASRGGSSYEQYF. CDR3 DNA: TGTGCCAGCCGGGGGGGGTCATCCTACGAGCAGTACTTC.

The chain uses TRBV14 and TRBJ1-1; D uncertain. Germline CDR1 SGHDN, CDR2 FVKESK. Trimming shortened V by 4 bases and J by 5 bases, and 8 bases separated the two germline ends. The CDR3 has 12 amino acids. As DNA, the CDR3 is TGTGCCAGCAGCCCCACCGGGACTGAAGCTTTCTTT. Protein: CASSPTGTEAFF.

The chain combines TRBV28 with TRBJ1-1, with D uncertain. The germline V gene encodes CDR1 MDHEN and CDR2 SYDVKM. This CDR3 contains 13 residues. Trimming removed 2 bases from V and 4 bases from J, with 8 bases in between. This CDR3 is CASSLGVGTEAFF. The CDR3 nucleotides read TGTGCCAGCAGTTTAGGAGTGGGCACTGAAGCTTTCTTT.

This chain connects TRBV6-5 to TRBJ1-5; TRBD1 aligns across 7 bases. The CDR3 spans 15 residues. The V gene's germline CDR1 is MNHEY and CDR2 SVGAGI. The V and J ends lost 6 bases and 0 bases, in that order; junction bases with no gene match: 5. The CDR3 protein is CASRLGQTSNQPQHF. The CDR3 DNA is TGTGCCAGCAGGTTGGGACAGACTAGCAATCAGCCCCAGCATTTT.

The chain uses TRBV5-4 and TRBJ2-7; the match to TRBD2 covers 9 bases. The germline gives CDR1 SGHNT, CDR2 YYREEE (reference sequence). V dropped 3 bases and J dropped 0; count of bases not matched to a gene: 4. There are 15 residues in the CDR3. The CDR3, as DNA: TGTGCCAGCAGCTCAGGACTAGCGAGCTCCTACGAGCAGTACTTC. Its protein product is CASSSGLASSYEQYF.

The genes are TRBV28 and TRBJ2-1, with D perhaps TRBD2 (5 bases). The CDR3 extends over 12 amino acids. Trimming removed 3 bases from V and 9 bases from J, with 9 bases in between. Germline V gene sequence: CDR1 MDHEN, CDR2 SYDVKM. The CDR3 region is CASSFLAGEQFF. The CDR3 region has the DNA TGTGCCAGCAGTTTCCTAGCCGGTGAGCAGTTCTTC.

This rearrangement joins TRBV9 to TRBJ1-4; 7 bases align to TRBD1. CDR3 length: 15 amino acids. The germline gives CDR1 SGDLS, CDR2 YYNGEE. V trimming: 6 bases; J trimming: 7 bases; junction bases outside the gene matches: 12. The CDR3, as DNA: TGTGCCAGCATCCAAAGAGGAGGGGGCGGTGAAAAACTGTTTTTT. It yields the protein CASIQRGGGGEKLFF.

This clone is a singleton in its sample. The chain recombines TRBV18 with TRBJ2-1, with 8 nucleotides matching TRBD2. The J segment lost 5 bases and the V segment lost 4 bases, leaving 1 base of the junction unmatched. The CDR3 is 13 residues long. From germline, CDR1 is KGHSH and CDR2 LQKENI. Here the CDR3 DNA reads TGTGCCAGCTCACTGACTAGCGACAATGAGCAGTTCTTC. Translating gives CASSLTSDNEQFF.

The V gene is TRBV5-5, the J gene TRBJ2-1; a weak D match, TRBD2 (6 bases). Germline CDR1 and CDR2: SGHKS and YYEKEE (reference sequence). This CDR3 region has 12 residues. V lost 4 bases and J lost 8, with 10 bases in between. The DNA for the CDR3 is TGTGCCAGCAGCCCGCAGCGGGATGAGCAGTTCTTC. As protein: CASSPQRDEQFF.

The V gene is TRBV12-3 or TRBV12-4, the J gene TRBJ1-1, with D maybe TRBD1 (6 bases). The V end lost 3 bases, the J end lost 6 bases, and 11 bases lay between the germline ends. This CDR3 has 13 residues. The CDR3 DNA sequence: TGTGCCAGCAGTTTTCAGGGGTTGTCTGAAGCTTTCTTT. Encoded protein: CASSFQGLSEAFF.

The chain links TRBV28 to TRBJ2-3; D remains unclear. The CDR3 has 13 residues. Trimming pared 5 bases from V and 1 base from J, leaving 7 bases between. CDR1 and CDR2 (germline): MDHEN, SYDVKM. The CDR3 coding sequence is TGTGCCAGCAGTGGGCTTGGCACAGATACGCAGTATTTT. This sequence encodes CASSGLGTDTQYF. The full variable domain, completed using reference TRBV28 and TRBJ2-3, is DVKVTQSSRYLVKRTGEKVFLECVQDMDHENMFWYRQDPGLGLRLIYFSYDVKMKEKGDIPEGYSVSREKKERFSLILESASTNQTSMYLCASSGLGTDTQYFGPGTRLTVL.

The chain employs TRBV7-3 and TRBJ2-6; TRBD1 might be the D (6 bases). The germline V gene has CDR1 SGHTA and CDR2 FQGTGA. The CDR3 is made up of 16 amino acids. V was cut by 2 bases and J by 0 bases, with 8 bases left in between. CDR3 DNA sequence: TGTGCCAGCAGCTTATCAGGGGTCTCTGGGGCCAACGTCCTGACTTTC. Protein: CASSLSGVSGANVLTF.

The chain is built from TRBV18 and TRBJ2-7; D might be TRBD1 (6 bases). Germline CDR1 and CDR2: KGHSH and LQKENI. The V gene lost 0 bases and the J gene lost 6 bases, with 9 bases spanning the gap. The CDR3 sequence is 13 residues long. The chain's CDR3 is CASSPPPGAEQYF. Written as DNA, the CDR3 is TGTGCCAGCTCACCACCCCCAGGGGCCGAGCAGTACTTC.

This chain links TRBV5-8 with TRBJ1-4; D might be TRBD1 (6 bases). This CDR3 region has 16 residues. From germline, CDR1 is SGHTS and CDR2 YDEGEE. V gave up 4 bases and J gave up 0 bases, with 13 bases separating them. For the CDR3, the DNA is TGTGCCAGCAGCCAGGGGAGCCTTCCAACTAATGAAAAACTGTTTTTT. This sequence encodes CASSQGSLPTNEKLFF.

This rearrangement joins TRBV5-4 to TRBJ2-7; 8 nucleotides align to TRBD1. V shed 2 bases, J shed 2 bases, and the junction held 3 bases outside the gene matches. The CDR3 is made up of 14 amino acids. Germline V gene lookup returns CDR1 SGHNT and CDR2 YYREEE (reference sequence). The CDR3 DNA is TGTGCCAGCAGCTTCCGGGACAGGACCTACGAGCAGTACTTC. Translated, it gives CASSFRDRTYEQYF.

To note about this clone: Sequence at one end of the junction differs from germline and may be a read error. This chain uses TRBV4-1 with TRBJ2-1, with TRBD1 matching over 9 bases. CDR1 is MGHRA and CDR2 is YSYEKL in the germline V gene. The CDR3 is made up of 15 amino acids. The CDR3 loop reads CASSFPGQGKYEQLF. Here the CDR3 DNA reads TGCGCCAGCAGCTTTCCGGGACAGGGAAAGTATGAGCAGCTCTTC.

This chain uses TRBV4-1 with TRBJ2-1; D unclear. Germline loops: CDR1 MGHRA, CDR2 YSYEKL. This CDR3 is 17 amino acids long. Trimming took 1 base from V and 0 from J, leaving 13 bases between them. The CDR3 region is CASSQADTPGSYNEQFF. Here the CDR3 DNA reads TGCGCCAGCAGCCAAGCTGACACTCCCGGCTCCTACAATGAGCAGTTCTTC.

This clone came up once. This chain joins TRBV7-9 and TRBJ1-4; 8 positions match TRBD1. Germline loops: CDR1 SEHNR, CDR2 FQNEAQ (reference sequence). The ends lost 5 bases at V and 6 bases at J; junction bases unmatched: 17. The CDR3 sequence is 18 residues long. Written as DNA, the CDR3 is TGTGCCAGCAGCCTCCCGCCATTTCGGACAGGGTTGGATGAAAAACTGTTTTTT. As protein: CASSLPPFRTGLDEKLFF.

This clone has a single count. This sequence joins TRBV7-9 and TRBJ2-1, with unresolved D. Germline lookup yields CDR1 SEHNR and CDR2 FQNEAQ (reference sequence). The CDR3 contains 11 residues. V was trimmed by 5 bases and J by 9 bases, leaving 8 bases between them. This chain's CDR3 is CASSHASEQFF. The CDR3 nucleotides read TGTGCCAGCAGCCACGCTAGTGAGCAGTTCTTC.

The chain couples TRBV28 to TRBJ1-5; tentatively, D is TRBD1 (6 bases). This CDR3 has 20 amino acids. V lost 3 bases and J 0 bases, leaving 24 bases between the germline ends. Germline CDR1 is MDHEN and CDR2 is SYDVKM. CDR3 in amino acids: CASSFPRSRGSGYSNQPQHF. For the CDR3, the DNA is TGTGCCAGCAGTTTCCCGCGGAGCAGGGGTTCCGGCTATAGCAATCAGCCCCAGCATTTT. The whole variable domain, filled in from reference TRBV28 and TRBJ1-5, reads DVKVTQSSRYLVKRTGEKVFLECVQDMDHENMFWYRQDPGLGLRLIYFSYDVKMKEKGDIPEGYSVSREKKERFSLILESASTNQTSMYLCASSFPRSRGSGYSNQPQHFGDGTRLSIL.

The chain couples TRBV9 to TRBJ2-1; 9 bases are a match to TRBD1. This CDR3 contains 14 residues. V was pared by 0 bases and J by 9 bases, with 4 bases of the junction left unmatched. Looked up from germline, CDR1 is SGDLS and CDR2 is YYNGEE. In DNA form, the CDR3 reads TGTGCCAGCAGCGTAGGGACAGGGGAGGGTGAGCAGTTCTTC. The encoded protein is CASSVGTGEGEQFF.

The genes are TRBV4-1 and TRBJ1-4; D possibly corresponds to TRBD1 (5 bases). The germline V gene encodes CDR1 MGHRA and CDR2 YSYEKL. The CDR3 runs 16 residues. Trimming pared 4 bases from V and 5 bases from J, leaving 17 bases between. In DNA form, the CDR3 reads TGCGCCAGCAGCCCAAGAGATCGGGGGTCGAATGAAAAACTGTTTTTT. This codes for CASSPRDRGSNEKLFF.

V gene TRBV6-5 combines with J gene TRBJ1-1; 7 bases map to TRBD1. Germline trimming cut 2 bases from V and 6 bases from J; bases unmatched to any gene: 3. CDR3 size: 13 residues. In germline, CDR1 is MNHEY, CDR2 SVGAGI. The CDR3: CASSYDRVSEAFF. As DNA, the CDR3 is TGTGCCAGCAGTTACGACAGGGTCTCTGAAGCTTTCTTT.

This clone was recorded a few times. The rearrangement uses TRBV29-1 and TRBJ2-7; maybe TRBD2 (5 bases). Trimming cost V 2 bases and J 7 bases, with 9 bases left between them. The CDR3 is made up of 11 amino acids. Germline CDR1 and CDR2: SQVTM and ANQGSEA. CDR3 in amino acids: CSVETWREQYF. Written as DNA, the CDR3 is TGCAGCGTTGAAACCTGGAGGGAGCAGTACTTC.

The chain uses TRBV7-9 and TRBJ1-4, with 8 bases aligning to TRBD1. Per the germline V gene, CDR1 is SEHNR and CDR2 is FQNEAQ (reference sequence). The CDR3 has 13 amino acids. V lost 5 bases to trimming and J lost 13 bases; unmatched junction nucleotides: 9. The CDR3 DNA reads TGTGCCAGCAGCCCCGGACAGGGCGAGGCACTGTTTTTT. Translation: CASSPGQGEALFF.